The rows below give T cell receptor beta chains drawn from one sample of a study of graft-versus-host responses after intestinal transplantation. The repertoire was sequenced with immunoSEQ multiplex PCR; TCRdb's copy has only in-frame clones and lacks some. The table has more than 95,000 clones, 87% seen once. No antigen has been assigned to these receptors. Specimen: unstimulated CD4+ T cells sorted from spleen or lymph node cells, collected before intestinal transplant. These receptors all stem from a human donor who received an intestinal transplant. Each CDR3 is given with its conserved first and last residue. A D gene is named only where the DNA matches it firmly. Expanded clones get a size class; other rows say once, few or many, or leave the size out.

D gene	clone size	V gene	CDR3 length	J gene	CDR3 DNA	CDR3 protein
NA	NA	TRBV11-2	13	TRBJ1-5	TGTGCCAGCAGTAGACAGTTAAATCAGCCCCAGCATTTT	CASSRQLNQPQHF
NA	NA	TRBV10-3	13	TRBJ2-3	TGTGCCATCAGTGGGACTAGCACAGATACGCAGTATTTT	CAISGTSTDTQYF
NA	NA	TRBV5-1	14	TRBJ2-5	TGCGCCAGCAGCTTGGGGGGCCAGAAAGAGACCCAGTACTTC	CASSLGGQKETQYF
NA	NA	TRBV27	15	TRBJ2-3	TGTGCCAGCAGCCGATATGGGGCGAGCACAGATACGCAGTATTTT	CASSRYGASTDTQYF
NA	NA	TRBV30	12	TRBJ1-2	TGTGCCTGGAGTCTCGACGGGGGTGGCTACACCTTC	CAWSLDGGGYTF
TRBD1	NA	TRBV27	14	TRBJ2-7	TGTGCCAGCAGTCGAGCCCGGACAGGGGCCGAGCAGTACTTC	CASSRARTGAEQYF
TRBD1	few	TRBV10-3	15	TRBJ2-2	TGTGCCATCAGTGAGTCAGCCAGGGGGCTGGGGGAGCTGTTTTTT	CAISESARGLGELFF
NA	NA	TRBV10-3	14	TRBJ2-1	TGTGCCATCAGTGCCGACCGGGACACAAATGAGCAGTTCTTC	CAISADRDTNEQFF
TRBD1	once	TRBV5-6	14	TRBJ2-1	TGTGCCAGCAGCTTACCGAACAGGGGCGGCGAGCAGTTCTTC	CASSLPNRGGEQFF
NA	NA	TRBV11-2	14	TRBJ2-7	TGTGCCAGCAGCTTAGGTTACCGGAGCTACGAGCAGTACTTC	CASSLGYRSYEQYF